This paragraph covers one TCR beta chain sequence. This sample stems from a study of blood T cell repertoires in COVID-19. Assay used: immunoSEQ multiplex PCR; TCRdb lists only in-frame clones, some missing. Found here are 300,000 to 400,000 clones, roughly nine tenths of them singletons; the top ten hold about 2.9%. The V gene lost 3 bases and the J gene lost 10 bases, with 17 bases spanning the gap. Germline CDR1 is SGHDT and CDR2 is YYEEEE. The CDR3 covers 14 residues. Recruited during active infection, patients (from Seattle) were subsequently followed longitudinally. The source of this sequence is a woman under 40 with COVID-19, enrolled during active disease. This chain links TRBV5-6 with TRBJ1-5; a possible D gene is TRBD1 (5 bases). Sequencing input: peripheral blood. In nucleotides, the CDR3 is TGTGCCAGCAGCTCCGGGGGGGTCTTATCTCCCCAGCATTTT. Its translation is CASSSGGVLSPQHF. Drawing the rest from reference TRBV5-6 and TRBJ1-5, the complete variable domain is DAGVTQSPTHLIKTRGQQVTLRCSPKSGHDTVSWYQQALGQGPQFIFQYYEEEERQRGNFPDRFSGHQFPNYSSELNVNALLLGDSALYLCASSSGGVLSPQHFGDGTRLSIL.